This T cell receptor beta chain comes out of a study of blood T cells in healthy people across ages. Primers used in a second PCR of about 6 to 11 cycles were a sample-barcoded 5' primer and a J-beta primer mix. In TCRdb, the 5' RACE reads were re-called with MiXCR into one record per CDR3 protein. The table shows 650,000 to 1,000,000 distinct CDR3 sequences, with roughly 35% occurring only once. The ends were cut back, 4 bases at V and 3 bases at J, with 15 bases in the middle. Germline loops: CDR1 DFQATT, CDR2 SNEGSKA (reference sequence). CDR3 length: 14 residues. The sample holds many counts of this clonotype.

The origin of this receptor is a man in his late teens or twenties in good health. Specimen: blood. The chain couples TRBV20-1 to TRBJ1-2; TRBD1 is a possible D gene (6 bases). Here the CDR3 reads CSATTGGADYGYTF. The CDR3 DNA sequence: TGCAGTGCTACTACCGGGGGCGCGGACTATGGCTACACCTTC.